This T cell receptor (beta chain) comes out of a study of T cell responses to AZD1222 COVID-19 vaccine. Study conclusions and caveats: A reported finding is that nearly half of spike-specific TCRs target unmutated variant regions. Possibly, clonal diversity was underestimated; donors were largely white British and included more females.

Sequencing was performed with immunoSEQ multiplex PCR; in TCRdb, only in-frame clones are kept and a portion is missing. This table holds about 110,000 clones, over 85% found once. The junction had 4 bases not matched to a gene; V was cut back by 4 bases and J by 4 bases. The CDR3 consists of 15 residues. CDR1 KGHDR and CDR2 SFDVKD come from the germline V gene. To note about this clone: Its antigen is still unknown.

The sequence derives from an adult in good health. The source material was peripheral blood, sampled on day 0 of MenACWY control vaccination. The chain links TRBV24-1 to TRBJ2-3; 10 bases are shared with TRBD1. CDR3 residues: CATSDPGTGADTQYF. The CDR3 coding sequence is TGTGCCACCAGTGACCCTGGGACAGGGGCAGATACGCAGTATTTT.